The clone carrying this TCR beta chain was counted only a few times. What it binds is not known. TCRdb re-called the PCR reads via MiXCR. In the table there are approximately 16,000 clones, around 13% of which are singletons. This specimen belongs to a study of metastatic and nonmetastatic thyroid tumors. Study results and limitations: Malignant tumors reportedly showed significantly higher TCR beta diversity than benign nodules in both blood and tumor.

The length of the CDR3 is 13 residues. Germline V gene sequence: CDR1 MNHNS, CDR2 SASEGT. The V gene end was trimmed by 8 bases and the J gene end by 5 bases; junction bases not matched to a gene: 4. All patients were treatment-naive before thyroid surgery. Sequencing was carried out using blood. The TCR sequence derives from a female donor with papillary thyroid cancer or a benign thyroid nodule (not recorded which). Some clones in this sample may be carry-over from other donors' samples. The V and J genes are TRBV6-1 and TRBJ2-3; TRBD2 agrees at 10 bases. CDR3 in amino acids: CASLASGGDTQYF. The DNA for the CDR3 is TGTGCCAGCCTGGCTAGCGGGGGAGATACGCAGTATTTT.